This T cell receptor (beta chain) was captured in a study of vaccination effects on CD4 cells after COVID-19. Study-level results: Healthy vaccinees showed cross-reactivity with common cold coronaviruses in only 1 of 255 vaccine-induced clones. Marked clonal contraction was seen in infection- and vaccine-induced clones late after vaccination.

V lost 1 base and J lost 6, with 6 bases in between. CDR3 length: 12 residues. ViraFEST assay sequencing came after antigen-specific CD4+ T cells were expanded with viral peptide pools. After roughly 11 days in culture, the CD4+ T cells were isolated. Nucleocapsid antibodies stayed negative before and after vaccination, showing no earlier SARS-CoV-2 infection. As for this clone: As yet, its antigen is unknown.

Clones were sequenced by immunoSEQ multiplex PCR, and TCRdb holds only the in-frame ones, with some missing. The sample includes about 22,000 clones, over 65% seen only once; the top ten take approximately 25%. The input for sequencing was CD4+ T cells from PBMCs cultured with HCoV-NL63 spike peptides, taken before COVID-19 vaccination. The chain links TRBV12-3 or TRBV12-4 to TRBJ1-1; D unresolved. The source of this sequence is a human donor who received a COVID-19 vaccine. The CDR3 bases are TGTGCCAGCAGTTTAGAGTACTCTGAAGCTTTCTTT. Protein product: CASSLEYSEAFF.